Below, 20 T cell receptor beta chains from the same sample are listed, as sequenced in a study of blood T cells in healthy people across ages. The second PCR ran about 6 to 12 cycles with a sample-barcoded 5' primer and J-beta primers. TCRdb passed the 5' RACE reads through MiXCR, listing each CDR3 protein once. In the table there are 850,000 to 1,100,000 distinct CDR3 sequences, around two fifths of which are singletons. Sequences were obtained from blood. The origin of the receptors is a man younger than 35 in good health.

The V gene is TRBV12-3 or TRBV12-4, the J gene TRBJ2-7; 8 bases are shared with TRBD2. The J segment lost 4 bases and the V segment lost 2 bases, leaving 10 bases of the junction unmatched. This CDR3 has 16 amino acids. The CDR3, as DNA: TGTGCCAGCAGTTTATGGCTGGACGGGGGGGTTTACGAGCAGTACTTC. Translating it yields CASSLWLDGGVYEQYF.

This clonotype was picked up many times. The chain is built from TRBV15 and TRBJ1-1, with D perhaps TRBD1 (5 bases). V shed 0 bases and J shed 1 base, with 9 bases lying between them. The CDR3 covers 15 residues. Germline assignment: CDR1 LNHNV and CDR2 YYDKDF (reference sequence). The CDR3 loop is CATSREKGQNTEAFF. CDR3 sequence (DNA): TGTGCCACCAGCAGAGAGAAGGGGCAGAACACTGAAGCTTTCTTT.

In this sample, this clonotype turned up many times. V usage is TRBV4-1 and J usage is TRBJ2-1, with TRBD2 matching 7 bases. The V segment lost 3 bases and the J segment 3 bases; nucleotides outside the gene matches: 14. The CDR3 is 18 residues long. The V gene's germline CDR1 is MGHRA and CDR2 YSYEKL. The CDR3 coding sequence is TGCGCCAGCAGCCAGAGGCCGACTAGCCAGTTCGACTACAATGAGCAGTTCTTC. Its translation is CASSQRPTSQFDYNEQFF.

V usage is TRBV14 and J usage is TRBJ1-1; D is undetermined. Trimming removed 1 base from V and 6 bases from J, with 9 bases in between. The CDR3 spans 13 residues. Germline V lookup: CDR1 SGHDN, CDR2 FVKESK. The CDR3 sequence is CASSQVGNPEAFF. The CDR3 DNA sequence: TGTGCCAGCAGCCAAGTCGGGAATCCTGAAGCTTTCTTT.

The chain has TRBV3-1 and TRBJ2-2; TRBD1 is a possible D gene (5 bases). Germline V gene lookup returns CDR1 LGHDT and CDR2 YNNKEL (reference sequence). CDR3 length equals 16 residues. Trimming pared 0 bases from V and 1 base from J, leaving 9 bases between. The CDR3 sequence is CASSQDRAKNTGELFF. The CDR3, as DNA: TGTGCCAGCAGCCAAGACAGGGCGAAGAACACCGGGGAGCTGTTTTTT.

As regards this clonotype: The junction shows a germline mismatch at one end, possibly a read error. V gene TRBV4-3 combines with J gene TRBJ2-7, with 8 bases identical to TRBD1. Germline V CDR1 and CDR2: LGHNA, YSLEER. The CDR3 is 16 amino acids. CDR3 bases: TGCGCCAGCAGCCAAGATAGACAGGGGATATACAATGAGCGGTACTTC. It codes for CASSQDRQGIYNERYF.

The chain employs TRBV20-1 and TRBJ1-1; D gene ambiguous. V lost 3 bases, J lost 0 bases, and 8 bases lay in between. CDR1 is DFQATT, CDR2 SNEGSKA, per germline (reference sequence). CDR3 length: 13 residues. CDR3 in amino acids: CSARSQLNTEAFF. CDR3 nucleotides: TGCAGTGCTAGGTCGCAGTTGAACACTGAAGCTTTCTTT.

This clonotype appeared a few times. This chain uses TRBV12-3 or TRBV12-4 with TRBJ2-5; a weak D match, TRBD1 (5 bases). Deletions cut 6 bases from V and 1 base from J, with 12 bases between. The CDR3 runs 14 residues. CDR3 region: CASRKTGLQETQYF. CDR3 nucleotide sequence: TGTGCCAGCAGAAAAACAGGCCTCCAAGAGACCCAGTACTTC.

The chain recombines TRBV2 with TRBJ2-5; 7 bases are shared with TRBD2. Germline V gives CDR1 SNHLY, CDR2 FYNNEI. The V segment lost 8 bases and the J segment 11 bases; nucleotides outside the gene matches: 14. This CDR3 comprises 13 residues. CDR3 in amino acids: CASGYSGGGEQYF. CDR3 nucleotides: TGTGCCAGCGGTTATTCGGGGGGAGGGGAGCAGTACTTC.

This clonotype has just a few counts. V and J are TRBV3-1 and TRBJ1-2, with D unresolved. This CDR3 is built from 16 residues. From germline, CDR1 is LGHDT and CDR2 YNNKEL (reference sequence). Trimming pared 1 base from V and 2 bases from J, leaving 14 bases between. For the CDR3, the DNA is TGTGCCAGCAGCCAAGTAAGTGGAGGCACCAACTATGGCTACACCTTC. Translating gives CASSQVSGGTNYGYTF.

This clonotype was observed a handful of times. The rearrangement links TRBV5-1 to TRBJ1-2; tentative D call: TRBD1 (5 bases). The V end was cut by 0 bases, the J end by 8 bases, with 17 bases between. Germline values: CDR1 SGHRS, CDR2 YFSETQ. The CDR3 sequence is 15 residues long. CDR3 protein: CASSLGTGGSRGYTF. For the CDR3, the DNA is TGCGCCAGCAGCTTGGGTACAGGAGGATCGAGAGGCTACACCTTC.

Comment on this clonotype: One end of the junction does not line up with germline, which may come from a read error. The rearrangement links TRBV5-1 to TRBJ2-1, with D perhaps matching TRBD2 (6 bases). This CDR3 spans 17 amino acids. CDR1 and CDR2 from the germline V gene are SGHRS and YFSETQ. CDR3 DNA: TGCGCCGGCAGCTTGGTGCCCGGGGGAAGACTAAACAATGAGCAGTTCTTC. Translation: CAGSLVPGGRLNNEQFF.

The chain recombines TRBV6-2 or TRBV6-3 with TRBJ1-6; D unresolved. The V gene lost 2 bases and the J gene lost 7 bases, with 15 bases spanning the gap. Germline CDR1 is MNHEY and CDR2 is SVGEGT. The CDR3 consists of 16 residues. The CDR3 DNA is TGTGCCAGCAGTTACAGAGGCCACCAGCCAAATTCACCCCTCCACTTT. Residues: CASSYRGHQPNSPLHF.

The table lists this clonotype with a few counts. The chain couples TRBV9 to TRBJ2-1, with a possible D match to TRBD1 (6 bases). Germline CDR1 and CDR2: SGDLS and YYNGEE. This CDR3 region has 14 residues. V shed 3 bases and J shed 8 bases, with 15 bases lying between them. The CDR3, as DNA: TGTGCCAGCAGCGCACAGGGATCTGGGGATGAGCAGTTCTTC. Its translation: CASSAQGSGDEQFF.

This clonotype has only a few counts. The rearrangement links TRBV20-1 to TRBJ1-1; D is unclear. The CDR3 length is 15 residues. The germline gives CDR1 DFQATT, CDR2 SNEGSKA (reference sequence). V lost 0 bases, J lost 0 bases, and 11 bases lay in between. The chain's CDR3 is CSAREAERLNTEAFF. DNA for the CDR3: TGCAGTGCTAGAGAGGCCGAGAGACTGAACACTGAAGCTTTCTTT.

V usage is TRBV20-1 and J usage is TRBJ1-2, with TRBD1 as a possible D gene (5 bases). The CDR3 contains 14 residues. V lost 0 bases and J 4 bases, leaving 12 bases between the germline ends. CDR1 is DFQATT and CDR2 is SNEGSKA in the germline V gene (reference sequence). The CDR3 DNA reads as TGCAGTGCTAGAGAGAGTGGGGCGATCTATGGCTACACCTTC. Amino acids: CSARESGAIYGYTF.

In this sample, this clonotype turned up a few times. The chain combines TRBV20-1 with TRBJ2-1, with D possibly TRBD2 on 6 matching bases. CDR3 length: 13 amino acids. The germline V gene has CDR1 DFQATT and CDR2 SNEGSKA (reference sequence). Deletions cut 6 bases from V and 8 bases from J, with 17 bases between. As DNA, the CDR3 is TGCAGTGCCCCTGTATGGAGGGCGGATGAGCAGTTCTTC. Amino acid sequence: CSAPVWRADEQFF.

CDR3 nucleotides: TGCGCCAGCACTAAGACAGGGTCCAATGAGCAGTACTTC. Amino acid sequence: CASTKTGSNEQYF. The chain couples TRBV5-1 to TRBJ2-1, with 7 positions matching TRBD1. The J call may be incorrect, as the DNA end agrees better with TRBJ2-7. Germline CDR1 reads SGHRS; CDR2 reads YFSETQ. The length of the CDR3 is 13 residues.

This clonotype was detected ten times or more. The V and J genes are TRBV12-3 or TRBV12-4 and TRBJ1-5, with D uncertain. The CDR3 has 13 amino acids. V lost 3 bases, J lost 4 bases, and 7 bases lay in between. The CDR3 DNA follows: TGTGCCAGCAGTTTTTCGGGTAATCAGCCCCAGCATTTT. This codes for CASSFSGNQPQHF.

This clonotype was recorded many times. The chain has TRBV12-3 or TRBV12-4 and TRBJ2-7; D might be TRBD2 (5 bases). The V gene lost 5 bases and the J gene lost 3 bases, with 14 bases spanning the gap. CDR3 length: 14 residues. CDR3 sequence reads: CASSRTEEIYEQYF. The CDR3 DNA reads TGTGCCAGCAGTCGCACGGAGGAAATCTACGAGCAGTACTTC.